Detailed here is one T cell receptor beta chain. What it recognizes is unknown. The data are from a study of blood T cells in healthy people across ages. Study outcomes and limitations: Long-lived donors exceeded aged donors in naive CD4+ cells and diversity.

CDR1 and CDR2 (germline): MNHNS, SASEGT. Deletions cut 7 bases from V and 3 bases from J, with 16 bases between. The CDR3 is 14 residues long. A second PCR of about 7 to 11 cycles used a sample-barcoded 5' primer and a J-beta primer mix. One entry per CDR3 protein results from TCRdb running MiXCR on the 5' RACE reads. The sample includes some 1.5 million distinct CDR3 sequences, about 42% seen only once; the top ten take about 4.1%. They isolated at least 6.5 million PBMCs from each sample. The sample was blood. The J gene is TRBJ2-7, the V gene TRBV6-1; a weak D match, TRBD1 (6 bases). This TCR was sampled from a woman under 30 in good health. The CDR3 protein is CASNTRQGHYEQYF. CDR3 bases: TGTGCCAGCAACACGCGGCAGGGGCACTACGAGCAGTACTTC.